Only a few counts were recorded for the clone carrying this T cell receptor beta chain. The source of the sample is a study of blood T cell repertoires in COVID-19. Whole-study context: Specimens from acute and convalescent COVID-19 originated in the United States, Italy and Spain. The cDNA or gDNA used as material had been derived from T cells, B-cell-depleted T cells, or PBMCs.

The CDR3 spans 14 residues. CDR1 is SNHLY, CDR2 FYNNEI, per germline. Losses at the gene ends were 4 bases for V and 7 bases for J; bases not matched to a gene: 5. Per the authors' pipeline: For nucleated cells, counts were estimated from reference gene primer amplification. TCRdb's table, derived via immunoSEQ multiplex PCR, lists solely in-frame clones and lacks some. V, J and clone size are taken as reported in that table, and D and trimming were inferred from the DNA itself. The repertoire has 110,000 or so clones, 65% to 90% of them found once; the top ten carry 7% to 9%. Sequencing input: peripheral blood. This chain links TRBV2 with TRBJ2-1, with 9 nucleotides matching TRBD2. This TCR was recovered from an elderly woman with active or convalescent COVID-19. The CDR3 coding sequence is TGTGCCAGCAGTGTAGCGGGAGCTCCTAATGAGCAGTTCTTC. This gives the protein CASSVAGAPNEQFF.